The 16 T cell receptor beta chains below all came from one sample that was sequenced in a study of T cell changes during pregnancy in multiple sclerosis. TCRdb's table, derived via immunoSEQ multiplex PCR, lists solely in-frame clones and lacks some. In the table there are under 80,000 clones, roughly 94% of which are singletons. This specimen was peripheral blood, taken in the third trimester of pregnancy. These receptors were taken from a female donor with multiple sclerosis, enrolled in a pregnancy study.

The CDR3 DNA reads TGTGCCAGCAGCCCGGACAGAGACACTGAAGCTTTCTTT. This encodes CASSPDRDTEAFF. The chain carries TRBV11-3 and TRBJ1-1; D is possibly TRBD1 (6 bases). Germline V lookup: CDR1 SGHNT, CDR2 YENEEA. The V gene lost 5 bases and the J gene lost 3 bases, with 10 bases spanning the gap. This CDR3 is built from 13 residues. Full variable domain (remainder filled in from reference TRBV11-3 and TRBJ1-1): EAGVVQSPRYKIIEKKQPVAFWCNPISGHNTLYWYLQNLGQGPELLIRYENEEAVDDSQLPKDRFSAERLKGVDSTLKIQPAELGDSAVYLCASSPDRDTEAFFGQGTRLTVV.

CDR3 in DNA: TGTGCCAGCAGCCCGAGCGGGGGAGTCACCGGGGAGCTGTTTTTT. Its protein is CASSPSGGVTGELFF. The chain joins TRBV7-2 to TRBJ2-2; 8 nucleotides match TRBD2. J lost 4 bases, V lost 5 bases, and 6 bases had no gene match. Germline CDR1 is SGHTA and CDR2 is FQGNSA. This CDR3 is built from 15 residues.

V and J are TRBV18 and TRBJ1-4; tentatively, D is TRBD1 (5 bases). V gave up 3 bases and J gave up 8 bases, with 16 bases separating them. CDR1 and CDR2 (germline): KGHSH, LQKENI. The CDR3 length is 15 residues. CDR3 residues: CASSPPHDGGEKLFF. The DNA of the CDR3 is TGTGCCAGCTCACCCCCTCACGACGGGGGGGAAAAACTGTTTTTT.

The V and J genes are TRBV30 and TRBJ2-7; maybe TRBD1 (5 bases). The V gene lost 3 bases and the J gene lost 0 bases, with 15 bases spanning the gap. Germline V lookup: CDR1 GTSNPN, CDR2 SVGIG (reference sequence). CDR3 length equals 15 residues. Here the CDR3 reads CAWRTQGYSSYEQYF. As DNA, the CDR3 is TGTGCCTGGAGGACCCAGGGCTACAGCTCCTACGAGCAGTACTTC.

This chain joins TRBV18 and TRBJ1-5; TRBD1 agrees at 7 bases. This CDR3 has 17 residues. V lost 3 bases to trimming and J lost 9 bases; unmatched junction nucleotides: 17. CDR1 is KGHSH, CDR2 LQKENI, per germline. CDR3 residues: CASSPGGRGQRVRPQHF. The CDR3 DNA reads as TGTGCCAGCTCACCGGGTGGAAGGGGGCAAAGGGTTAGGCCCCAGCATTTT.

The chain recombines TRBV5-8 with TRBJ2-7, with TRBD1 matching 7 bases. Losses at the gene ends were 4 bases for V and 2 bases for J; bases not matched to a gene: 3. Germline CDR1 reads SGHTS; CDR2 reads YDEGEE. CDR3 length equals 13 residues. The CDR3 DNA sequence: TGTGCCAGCAGCGTCGACAGGGCCTACGAGCAGTACTTC. As protein: CASSVDRAYEQYF.

This chain uses TRBV6-1 with TRBJ1-6; 8 bases fit TRBD1. In germline, CDR1 is MNHNS, CDR2 SASEGT. The length of the CDR3 is 13 residues. The V gene end was trimmed by 10 bases and the J gene end by 14 bases; junction bases not matched to a gene: 13. CDR3 coding DNA: TGTGCCACCGGACAGGGAGTCGGGAGAGCCCTCCACTTT. Translating gives CATGQGVGRALHF.

V usage is TRBV29-1 and J usage is TRBJ1-1, with unresolved D. Germline loops: CDR1 SQVTM, CDR2 ANQGSEA. The CDR3 runs 10 residues. The V and J ends lost 4 bases and 8 bases respectively, with 8 bases between them. The CDR3, as DNA: TGCAGCGTTGGAGCTTTCGAAGCTTTCTTT. Translating gives CSVGAFEAFF.

The V call is TRBV6-5, the J call TRBJ1-1; unclear D gene. The CDR3 contains 14 residues. V was clipped by 1 base and J by 6 bases, with 12 bases between them. Germline V gene lookup returns CDR1 MNHEY and CDR2 SVGAGI. CDR3 protein: CASSYFPGKAEAFF. CDR3 coding DNA: TGTGCCAGCAGTTACTTTCCGGGAAAGGCTGAAGCTTTCTTT.

The chain joins TRBV19 to TRBJ2-1; the match to TRBD1 covers 9 bases. In germline, CDR1 is LNHDA, CDR2 SQIVND (reference sequence). The ends lost 11 bases at V and 5 bases at J; junction bases unmatched: 10. The CDR3 totals 14 residues. In DNA form, the CDR3 reads TGTGCCTGCCACGTGGGGACAGGGCACAATGAGCAGTTCTTC. Translating gives CACHVGTGHNEQFF.

The chain carries TRBV19 and TRBJ2-1; the D gene is possibly TRBD1 (7 bases). V lost 0 bases and J lost 9, with 9 bases in between. CDR1 and CDR2 (germline): LNHDA, SQIVND (reference sequence). The CDR3 runs 13 residues. The CDR3 sequence is CASSIDRGVEQFF. CDR3 DNA: TGTGCCAGTAGTATAGACAGGGGGGTTGAGCAGTTCTTC.

The CDR3 DNA reads as TGTGCCAGCAGCTCCCGGGGAGGATCGAACACCGGGGAGCTGTTTTTT. Its translation: CASSSRGGSNTGELFF. V usage is TRBV7-3 and J usage is TRBJ2-2; D might be TRBD2 (6 bases). Germline loops: CDR1 SGHTA, CDR2 FQGTGA. The V end was cut by 4 bases, the J end by 0 bases, with 12 bases between. The CDR3 runs to 16 residues.

The rearrangement uses TRBV23-1 and TRBJ2-5; TRBD2 matches at 16 bases. TRBV23-1 is assigned to the ORF class and has an uncertain function. This CDR3 region has 21 residues. V shed 0 bases and J 3 bases; nucleotides not matched to a gene: 13. CDR3 sequence reads: CASSQSSRKVGLAGGKETQYF. As DNA, the CDR3 is TGCGCCAGCAGTCAATCAAGTCGTAAAGTGGGACTAGCGGGGGGGAAAGAGACCCAGTACTTC.

Only one count was recorded for this clone. This chain connects TRBV15 to TRBJ1-1; D perhaps matches TRBD1 (5 bases). CDR3 length: 17 amino acids. The germline V gene has CDR1 LNHNV and CDR2 YYDKDF (reference sequence). V lost 0 bases, J lost 1 base, and 15 bases lay in between. The CDR3 is CATSRDSSVGENTEAFF. The CDR3 nucleotides read TGTGCCACCAGCAGAGATTCATCCGTAGGGGAGAACACTGAAGCTTTCTTT.

The chain carries TRBV5-6 and TRBJ2-4; TRBD1 matches 9 bases. In germline, CDR1 is SGHDT, CDR2 YYEEEE. The J segment lost 7 bases and the V segment lost 4 bases, leaving 9 bases of the junction unmatched. This CDR3 region has 15 residues. CDR3 residues: CASSLGTGWVNIQYF. CDR3 nucleotide sequence: TGTGCCAGCAGCCTAGGGACAGGGTGGGTCAACATTCAGTACTTC.

Remarks on this clone: The sample contains more than one DNA sequence encoding this CDR3. The chain carries TRBV19 and TRBJ2-7, with 8 positions matching TRBD2. This CDR3 region has 14 residues. The germline gives CDR1 LNHDA, CDR2 SQIVND (reference sequence). The V and J ends lost 5 bases and 0 bases, in that order; junction bases with no gene match: 3. The chain's CDR3 is CASSSRGDSYEQYF. CDR3 nucleotide sequence: TGTGCCAGTAGTTCGCGGGGGGACTCCTACGAGCAGTACTTC.